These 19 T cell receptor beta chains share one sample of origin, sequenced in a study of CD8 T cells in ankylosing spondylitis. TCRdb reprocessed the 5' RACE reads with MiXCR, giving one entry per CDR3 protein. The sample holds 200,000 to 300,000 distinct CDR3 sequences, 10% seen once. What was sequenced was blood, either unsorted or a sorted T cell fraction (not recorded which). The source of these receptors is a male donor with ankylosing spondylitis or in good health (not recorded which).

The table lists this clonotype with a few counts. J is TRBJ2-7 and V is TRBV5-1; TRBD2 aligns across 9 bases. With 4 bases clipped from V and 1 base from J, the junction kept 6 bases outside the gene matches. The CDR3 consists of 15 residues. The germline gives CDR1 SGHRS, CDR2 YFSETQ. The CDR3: CASSLGAGGSYEQYF. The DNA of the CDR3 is TGCGCCAGCAGCCTAGGAGCGGGAGGTTCCTACGAGCAGTACTTC.

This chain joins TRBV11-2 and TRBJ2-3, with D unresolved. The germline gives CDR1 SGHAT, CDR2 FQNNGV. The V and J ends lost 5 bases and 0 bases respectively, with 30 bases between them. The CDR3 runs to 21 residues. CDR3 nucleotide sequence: TGTGCCAGCAGCCCCCGGGCCCCCGGCCTAACCTCCCAACGTAGCACAGATACGCAGTATTTT. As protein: CASSPRAPGLTSQRSTDTQYF.

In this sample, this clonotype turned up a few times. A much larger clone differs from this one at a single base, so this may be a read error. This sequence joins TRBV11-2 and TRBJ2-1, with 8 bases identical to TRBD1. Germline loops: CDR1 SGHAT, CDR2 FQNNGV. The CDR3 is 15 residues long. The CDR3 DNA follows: TGTACCAGCAGCTTATGGCAGGGGGCTATATATGAGCAGTTCTTC. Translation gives CTSSLWQGAIYEQFF. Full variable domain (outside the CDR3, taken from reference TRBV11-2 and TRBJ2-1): EAGVAQSPRYKIIEKRQSVAFWCNPISGHATLYWYQQILGQGPKLLIQFQNNGVVDDSQLPKDRFSAERLKGVDSTLKIQPAKLEDSAVYLCTSSLWQGAIYEQFFGPGTRLTVL.

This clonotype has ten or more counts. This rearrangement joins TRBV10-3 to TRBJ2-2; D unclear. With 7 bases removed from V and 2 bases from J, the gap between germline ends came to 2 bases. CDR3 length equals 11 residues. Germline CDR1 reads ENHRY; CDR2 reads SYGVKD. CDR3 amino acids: CAITNTGELFF. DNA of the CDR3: TGTGCCATCACCAACACCGGGGAGCTGTTTTTT.

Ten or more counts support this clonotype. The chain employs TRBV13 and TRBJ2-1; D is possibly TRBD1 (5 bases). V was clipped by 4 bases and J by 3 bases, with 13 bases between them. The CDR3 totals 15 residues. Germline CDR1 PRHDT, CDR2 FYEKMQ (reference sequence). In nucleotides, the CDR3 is TGTGCCAGCAGCTCTTCACAGGACCTCTACAATGAGCAGTTCTTC. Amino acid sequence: CASSSSQDLYNEQFF.

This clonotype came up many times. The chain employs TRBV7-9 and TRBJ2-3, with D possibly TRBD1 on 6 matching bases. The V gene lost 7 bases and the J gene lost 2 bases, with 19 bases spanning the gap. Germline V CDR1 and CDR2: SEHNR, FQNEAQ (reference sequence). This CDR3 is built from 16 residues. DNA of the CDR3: TGTGCCAGCACTAAACCGACGGGACAACTCACAGATACGCAGTATTTT. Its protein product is CASTKPTGQLTDTQYF.

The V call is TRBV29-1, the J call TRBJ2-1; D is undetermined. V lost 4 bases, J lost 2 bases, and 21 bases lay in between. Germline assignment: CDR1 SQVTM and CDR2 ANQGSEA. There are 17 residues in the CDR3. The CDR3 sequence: CSVVPTENLVTYNEQFF. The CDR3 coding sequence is TGCAGCGTTGTCCCGACCGAGAACCTTGTTACCTACAATGAGCAGTTCTTC.

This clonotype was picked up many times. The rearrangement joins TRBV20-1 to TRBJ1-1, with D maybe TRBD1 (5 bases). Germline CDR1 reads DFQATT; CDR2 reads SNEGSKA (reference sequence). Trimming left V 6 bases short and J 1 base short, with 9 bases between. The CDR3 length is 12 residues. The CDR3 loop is CSAYGGNTEAFF. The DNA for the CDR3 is TGCAGTGCCTACGGGGGGAACACTGAAGCTTTCTTT.

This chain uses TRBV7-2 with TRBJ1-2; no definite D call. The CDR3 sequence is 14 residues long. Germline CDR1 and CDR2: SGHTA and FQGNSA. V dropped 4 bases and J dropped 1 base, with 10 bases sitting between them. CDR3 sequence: CASSSPLGNYGYTF. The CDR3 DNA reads TGTGCCAGCAGCTCCCCTCTTGGTAACTATGGCTACACCTTC.

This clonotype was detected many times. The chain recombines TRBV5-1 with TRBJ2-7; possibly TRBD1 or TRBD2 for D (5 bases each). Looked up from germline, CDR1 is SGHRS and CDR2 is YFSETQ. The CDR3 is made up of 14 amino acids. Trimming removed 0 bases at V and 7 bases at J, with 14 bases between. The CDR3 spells CASSLEGTGGEQYF. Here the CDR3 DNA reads TGCGCCAGCAGCTTGGAGGGGACCGGTGGGGAGCAGTACTTC.

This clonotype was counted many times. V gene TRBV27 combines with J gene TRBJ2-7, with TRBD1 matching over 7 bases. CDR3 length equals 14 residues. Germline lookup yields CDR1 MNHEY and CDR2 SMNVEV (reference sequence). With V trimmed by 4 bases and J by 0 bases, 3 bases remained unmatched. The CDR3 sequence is CASSSQGVSYEQYF. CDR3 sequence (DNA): TGTGCCAGCAGTTCGCAGGGGGTCTCCTACGAGCAGTACTTC.

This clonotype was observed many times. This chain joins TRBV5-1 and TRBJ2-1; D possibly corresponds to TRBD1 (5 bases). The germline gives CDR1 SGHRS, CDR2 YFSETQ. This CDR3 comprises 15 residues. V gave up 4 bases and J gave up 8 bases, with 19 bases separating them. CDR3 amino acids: CASSLGLPPTDEQFF. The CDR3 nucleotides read TGCGCCAGCAGCCTGGGGCTTCCCCCGACCGATGAGCAGTTCTTC.

The CDR3 sequence: CATSDTYGQGKRHEQYF. CDR3 nucleotide sequence: TGTGCCACCAGTGATACCTACGGACAGGGCAAGAGACACGAGCAGTACTTC. The V gene is TRBV24-1, the J gene TRBJ2-7, with 8 bases lining up with TRBD1. CDR3 length: 17 amino acids. From germline, CDR1 is KGHDR and CDR2 SFDVKD. After removal of 3 bases from V and 5 bases from J, the junction contained 14 bases not matched to a gene.

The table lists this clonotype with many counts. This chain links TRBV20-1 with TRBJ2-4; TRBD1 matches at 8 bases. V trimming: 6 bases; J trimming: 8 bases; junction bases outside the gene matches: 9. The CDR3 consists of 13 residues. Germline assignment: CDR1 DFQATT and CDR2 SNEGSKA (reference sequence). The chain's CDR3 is CSADGQGGDIQYF. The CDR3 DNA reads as TGCAGTGCGGACGGACAGGGAGGAGACATTCAGTACTTC.

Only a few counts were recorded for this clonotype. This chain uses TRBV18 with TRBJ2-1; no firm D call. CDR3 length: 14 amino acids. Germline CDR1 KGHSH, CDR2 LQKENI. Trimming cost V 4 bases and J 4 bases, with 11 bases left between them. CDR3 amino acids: CASSRPLDYNEQFF. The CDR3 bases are TGTGCCAGCTCACGGCCCCTGGATTACAATGAGCAGTTCTTC.

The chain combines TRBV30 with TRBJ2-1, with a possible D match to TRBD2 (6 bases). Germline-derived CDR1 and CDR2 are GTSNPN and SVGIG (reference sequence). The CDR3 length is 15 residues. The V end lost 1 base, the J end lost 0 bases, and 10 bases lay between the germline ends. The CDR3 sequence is CAWSDLGGSYNEQFF. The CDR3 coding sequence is TGTGCCTGGAGTGATCTCGGGGGCTCCTACAATGAGCAGTTCTTC.

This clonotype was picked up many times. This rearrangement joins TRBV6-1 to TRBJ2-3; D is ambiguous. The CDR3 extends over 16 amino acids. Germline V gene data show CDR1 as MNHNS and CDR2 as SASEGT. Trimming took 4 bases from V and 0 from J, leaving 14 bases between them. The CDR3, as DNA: TGTGCCAGCAGTGTGTTCGAGAGGCTTAGCACAGATACGCAGTATTTT. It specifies CASSVFERLSTDTQYF.

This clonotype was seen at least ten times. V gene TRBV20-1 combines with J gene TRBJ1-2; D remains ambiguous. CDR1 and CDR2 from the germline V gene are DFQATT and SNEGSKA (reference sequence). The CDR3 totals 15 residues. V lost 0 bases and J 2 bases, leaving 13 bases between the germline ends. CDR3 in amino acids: CSARDLGQTNYGYTF. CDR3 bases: TGCAGTGCTAGAGATCTGGGTCAGACAAACTATGGCTACACCTTC.

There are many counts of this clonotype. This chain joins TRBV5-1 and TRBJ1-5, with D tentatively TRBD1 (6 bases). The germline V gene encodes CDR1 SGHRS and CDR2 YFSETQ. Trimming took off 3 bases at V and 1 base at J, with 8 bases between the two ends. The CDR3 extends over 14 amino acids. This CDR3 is CASSSGQSNQPQHF. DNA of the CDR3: TGCGCCAGCAGCTCTGGACAGAGCAATCAGCCCCAGCATTTT.